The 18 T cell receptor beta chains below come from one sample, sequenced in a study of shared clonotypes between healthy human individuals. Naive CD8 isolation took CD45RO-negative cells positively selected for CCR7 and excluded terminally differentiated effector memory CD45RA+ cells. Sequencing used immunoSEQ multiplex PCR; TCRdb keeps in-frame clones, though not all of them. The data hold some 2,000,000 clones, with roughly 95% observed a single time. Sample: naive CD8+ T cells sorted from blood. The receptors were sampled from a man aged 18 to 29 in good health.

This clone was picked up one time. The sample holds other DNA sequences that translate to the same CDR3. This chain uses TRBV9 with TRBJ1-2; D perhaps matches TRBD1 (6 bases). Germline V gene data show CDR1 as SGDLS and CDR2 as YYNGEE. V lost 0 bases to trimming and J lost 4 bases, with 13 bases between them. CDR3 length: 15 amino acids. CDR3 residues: CASSVATGQGYGYTF. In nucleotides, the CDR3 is TGTGCCAGCAGCGTAGCTACGGGACAAGGCTATGGCTACACCTTC.

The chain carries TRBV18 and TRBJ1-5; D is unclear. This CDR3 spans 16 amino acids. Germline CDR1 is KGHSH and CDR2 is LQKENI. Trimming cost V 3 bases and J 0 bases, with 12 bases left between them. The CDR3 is CASSPFPDYSNQPQHF. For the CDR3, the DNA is TGTGCCAGCTCACCGTTCCCGGATTATAGCAATCAGCCCCAGCATTTT. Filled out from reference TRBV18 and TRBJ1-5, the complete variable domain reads NAGVMQNPRHLVRRRGQEARLRCSPMKGHSHVYWYRQLPEEGLKFMVYLQKENIIDESGMPKERFSAEFPKEGPSILRIQQVVRGDSAAYFCASSPFPDYSNQPQHFGDGTRLSIL.

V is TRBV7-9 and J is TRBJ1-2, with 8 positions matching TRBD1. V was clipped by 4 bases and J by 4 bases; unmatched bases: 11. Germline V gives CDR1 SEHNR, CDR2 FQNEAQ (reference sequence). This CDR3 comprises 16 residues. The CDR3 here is CASSSTDADRAYGYTF. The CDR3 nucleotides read TGTGCCAGCAGCTCGACAGACGCGGACAGGGCCTATGGCTACACCTTC.

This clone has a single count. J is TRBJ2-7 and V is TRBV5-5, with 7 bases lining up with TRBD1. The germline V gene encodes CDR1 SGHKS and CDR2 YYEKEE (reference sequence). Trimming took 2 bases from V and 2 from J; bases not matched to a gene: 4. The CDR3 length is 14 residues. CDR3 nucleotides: TGTGCCAGCAGCTTTCAGGGACAGCCCTACGAGCAGTACTTC. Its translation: CASSFQGQPYEQYF.

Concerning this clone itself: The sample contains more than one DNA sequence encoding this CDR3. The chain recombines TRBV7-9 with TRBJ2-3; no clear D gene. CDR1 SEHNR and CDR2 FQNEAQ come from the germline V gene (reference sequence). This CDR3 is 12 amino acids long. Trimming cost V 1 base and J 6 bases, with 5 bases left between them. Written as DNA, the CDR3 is TGTGCCAGCAGCTTAGTCGATGATACGCAGTATTTT. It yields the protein CASSLVDDTQYF.

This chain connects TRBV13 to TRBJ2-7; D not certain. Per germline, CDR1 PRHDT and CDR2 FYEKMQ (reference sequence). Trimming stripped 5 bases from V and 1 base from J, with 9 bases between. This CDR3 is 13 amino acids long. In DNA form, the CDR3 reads TGTGCCAGCAGCACGGCCCCATCCTACGAGCAGTACTTC. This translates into CASSTAPSYEQYF.

In nucleotides, the CDR3 is TGTGCCAGCAGCTTAGAGAGGGGGACCTATGGCTACACCTTC. It yields the protein CASSLERGTYGYTF. The rearrangement uses TRBV13 and TRBJ1-2; possibly TRBD1 for D (6 bases). This CDR3 comprises 14 residues. V gave up 1 base and J gave up 4 bases, with 10 bases separating them. CDR1 is PRHDT and CDR2 is FYEKMQ in the germline V gene (reference sequence).

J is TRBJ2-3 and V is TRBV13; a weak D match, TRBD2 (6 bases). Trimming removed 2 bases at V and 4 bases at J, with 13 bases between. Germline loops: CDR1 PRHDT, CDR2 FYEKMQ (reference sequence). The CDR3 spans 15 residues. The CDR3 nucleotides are TGTGCCAGCAGCTTATTGGAGGGCCTATCAGATACGCAGTATTTT. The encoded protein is CASSLLEGLSDTQYF.

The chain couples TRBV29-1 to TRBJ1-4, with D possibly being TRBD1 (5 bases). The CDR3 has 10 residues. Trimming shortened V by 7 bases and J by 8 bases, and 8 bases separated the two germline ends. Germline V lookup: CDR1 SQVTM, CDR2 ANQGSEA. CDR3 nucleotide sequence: TGCAGCGCCGCAGGGGAAAAACTGTTTTTT. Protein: CSAAGEKLFF.

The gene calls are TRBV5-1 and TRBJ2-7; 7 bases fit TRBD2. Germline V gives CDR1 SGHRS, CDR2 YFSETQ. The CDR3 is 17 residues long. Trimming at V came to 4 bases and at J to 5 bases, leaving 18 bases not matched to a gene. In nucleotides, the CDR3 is TGCGCCAGCAGCCCTCCTGGGCTAGCGGCAGTCAGCAACGAGCAGTACTTC. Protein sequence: CASSPPGLAAVSNEQYF.

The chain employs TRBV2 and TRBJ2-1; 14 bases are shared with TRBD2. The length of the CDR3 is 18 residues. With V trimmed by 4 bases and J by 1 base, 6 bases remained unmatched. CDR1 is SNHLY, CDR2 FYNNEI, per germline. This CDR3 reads CASSVSTSGRGSYNEQFF. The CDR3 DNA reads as TGTGCCAGCAGTGTTTCGACTAGCGGGAGGGGATCCTACAATGAGCAGTTCTTC.

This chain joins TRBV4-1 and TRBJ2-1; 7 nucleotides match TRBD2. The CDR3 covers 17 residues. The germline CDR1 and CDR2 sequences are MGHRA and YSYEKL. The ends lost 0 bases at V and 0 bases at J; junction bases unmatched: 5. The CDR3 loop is CASSQEGGISSYNEQFF. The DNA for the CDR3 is TGCGCCAGCAGCCAAGAGGGAGGGATAAGCTCCTACAATGAGCAGTTCTTC.

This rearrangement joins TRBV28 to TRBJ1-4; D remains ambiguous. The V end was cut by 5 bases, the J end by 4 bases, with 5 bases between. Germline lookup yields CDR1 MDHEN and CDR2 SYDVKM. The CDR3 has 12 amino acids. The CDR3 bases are TGTGCCAGCAGTCAAAATAATGAAAAACTGTTTTTT. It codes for CASSQNNEKLFF. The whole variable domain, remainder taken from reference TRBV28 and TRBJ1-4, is DVKVTQSSRYLVKRTGEKVFLECVQDMDHENMFWYRQDPGLGLRLIYFSYDVKMKEKGDIPEGYSVSREKKERFSLILESASTNQTSMYLCASSQNNEKLFFGSGTQLSVL.

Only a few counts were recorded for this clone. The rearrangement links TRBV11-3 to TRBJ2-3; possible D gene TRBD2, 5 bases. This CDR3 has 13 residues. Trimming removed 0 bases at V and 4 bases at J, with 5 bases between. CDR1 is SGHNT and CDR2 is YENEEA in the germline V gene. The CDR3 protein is CASSLERADTQYF. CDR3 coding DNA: TGTGCCAGCAGCTTAGAGCGGGCAGATACGCAGTATTTT.

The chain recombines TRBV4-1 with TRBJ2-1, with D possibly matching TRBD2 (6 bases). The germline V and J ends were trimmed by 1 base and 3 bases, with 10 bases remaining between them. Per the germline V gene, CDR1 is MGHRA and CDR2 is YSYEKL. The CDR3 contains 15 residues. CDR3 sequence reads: CASSQGGGIYNEQFF. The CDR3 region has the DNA TGCGCCAGCAGCCAAGGGGGCGGGATCTACAATGAGCAGTTCTTC.

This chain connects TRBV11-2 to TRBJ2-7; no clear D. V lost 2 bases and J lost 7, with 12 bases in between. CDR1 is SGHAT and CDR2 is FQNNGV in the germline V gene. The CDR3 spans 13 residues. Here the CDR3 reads CASSLRTTEEQYF. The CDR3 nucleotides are TGTGCCAGCAGCTTACGTACGACGGAGGAGCAGTACTTC.

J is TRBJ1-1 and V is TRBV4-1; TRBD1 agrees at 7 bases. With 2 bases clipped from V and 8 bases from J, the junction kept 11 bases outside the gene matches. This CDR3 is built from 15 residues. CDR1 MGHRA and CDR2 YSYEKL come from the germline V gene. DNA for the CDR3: TGCGCCAGCAGCCAACATATTTCAGGGGGATCAGAAGCTTTCTTT. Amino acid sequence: CASSQHISGGSEAFF.

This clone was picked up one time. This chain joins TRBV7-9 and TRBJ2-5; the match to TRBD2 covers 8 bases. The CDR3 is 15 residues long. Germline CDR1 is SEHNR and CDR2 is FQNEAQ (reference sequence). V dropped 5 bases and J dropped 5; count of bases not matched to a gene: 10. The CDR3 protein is CASSLRTSRRETQYF. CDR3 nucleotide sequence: TGTGCCAGCAGCCTCCGGACTAGCAGGCGGGAGACCCAGTACTTC.